This T cell receptor (beta chain) is drawn from a study of OX40 agonist ivuxolimab in advanced cancers. Repertoires were generated with immunoSEQ multiplex PCR, while TCRdb's copy carries only in-frame clones and drops some. The table includes 59,000 or so clones, roughly 82% detected once. V gave up 5 bases and J gave up 4 bases, with 15 bases separating them. This CDR3 is 15 amino acids long. From germline, CDR1 is LNHNV and CDR2 YYDKDF (reference sequence). The chain couples TRBV15 to TRBJ1-5; D unclear. This TCR was sampled from an adult with an advanced solid tumor such as melanoma, head and neck, liver or kidney cancer. The specimen was CD4+ or CD8+ T cells sorted from blood, collected in a trial of the OX40 agonist ivuxolimab. The CDR3 is CATSGGTSSNQPQHF. The DNA for the CDR3 is TGTGCCACCAGCGGCGGAACGTCCTCAAATCAGCCCCAGCATTTT.